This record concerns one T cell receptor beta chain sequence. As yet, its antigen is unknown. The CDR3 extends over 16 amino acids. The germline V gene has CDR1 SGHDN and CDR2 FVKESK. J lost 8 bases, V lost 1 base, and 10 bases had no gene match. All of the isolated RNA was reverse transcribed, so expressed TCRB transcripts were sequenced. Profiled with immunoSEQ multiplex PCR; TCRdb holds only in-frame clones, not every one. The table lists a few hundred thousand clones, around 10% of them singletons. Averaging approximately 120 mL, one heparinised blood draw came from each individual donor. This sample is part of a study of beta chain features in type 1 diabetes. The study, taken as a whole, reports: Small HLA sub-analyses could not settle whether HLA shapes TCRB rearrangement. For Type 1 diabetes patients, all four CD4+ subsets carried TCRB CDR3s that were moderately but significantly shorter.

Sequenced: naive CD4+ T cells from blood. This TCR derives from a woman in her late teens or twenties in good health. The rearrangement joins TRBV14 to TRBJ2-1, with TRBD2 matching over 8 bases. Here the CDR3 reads CASSQAAGVPQDEQFF. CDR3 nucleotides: TGTGCCAGCAGCCAAGCAGCGGGAGTTCCTCAGGATGAGCAGTTCTTC.